This T cell receptor beta chain was identified during a study of blood T cells in healthy people across ages. The germline gives CDR1 SGHTA, CDR2 FQGNSA. Trimming cost V 3 bases and J 2 bases, with 9 bases left between them. This CDR3 has 14 residues. The authors ran a second PCR of about 6 to 12 cycles using a sample-barcoded 5' primer and a J-beta primer mix. MiXCR, applied by TCRdb to the 5' RACE reads, yields one record per CDR3 protein. The table shows roughly 1.5 million distinct CDR3 sequences, with approximately 39% occurring only once. Healthy individuals of Caucasian origin from Russia, aged about 6 to 100, served as donors.

The clonotype originates from a woman aged 18-30 years in good health. Sequenced input: blood. The chain combines TRBV7-2 with TRBJ2-3; D gene uncertain. CDR3 in amino acids: CASSFTLFTDTQYF. The CDR3 DNA follows: TGTGCCAGCAGCTTTACGCTTTTCACAGATACGCAGTATTTT. Full variable domain (missing parts from reference TRBV7-2 and TRBJ2-3): GAGVSQSPSNKVTEKGKDVELRCDPISGHTALYWYRQSLGQGLEFLIYFQGNSAPDKSGLPSDRFSAERTGGSVSTLTIQRTQQEDSAVYLCASSFTLFTDTQYFGPGTRLTVL.